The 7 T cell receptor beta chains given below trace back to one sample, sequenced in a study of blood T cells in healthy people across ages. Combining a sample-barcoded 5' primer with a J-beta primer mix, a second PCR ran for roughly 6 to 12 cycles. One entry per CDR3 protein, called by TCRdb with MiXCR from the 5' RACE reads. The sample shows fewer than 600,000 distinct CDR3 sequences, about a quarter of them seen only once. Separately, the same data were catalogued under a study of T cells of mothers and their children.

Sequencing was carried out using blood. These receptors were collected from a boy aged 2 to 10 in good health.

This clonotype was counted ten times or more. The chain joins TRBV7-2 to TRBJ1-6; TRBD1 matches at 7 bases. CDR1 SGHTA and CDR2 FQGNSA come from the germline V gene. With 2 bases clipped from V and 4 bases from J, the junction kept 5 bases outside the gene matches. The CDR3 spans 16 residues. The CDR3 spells CASSLLGGVYNSPLHF. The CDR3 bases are TGTGCCAGCAGCTTACTAGGGGGCGTATATAATTCACCCCTCCACTTT.

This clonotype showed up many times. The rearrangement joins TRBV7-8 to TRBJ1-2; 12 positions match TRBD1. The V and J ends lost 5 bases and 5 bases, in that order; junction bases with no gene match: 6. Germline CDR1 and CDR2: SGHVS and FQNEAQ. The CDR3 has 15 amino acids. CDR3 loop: CASSPGQGASYGYTF. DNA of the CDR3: TGTGCCAGCAGCCCGGGACAGGGGGCCTCGTATGGCTACACCTTC.

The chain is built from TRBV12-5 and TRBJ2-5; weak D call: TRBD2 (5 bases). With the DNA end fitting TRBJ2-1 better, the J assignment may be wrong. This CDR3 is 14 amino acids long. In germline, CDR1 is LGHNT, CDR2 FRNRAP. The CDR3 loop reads CASGLNRGIDEQFF. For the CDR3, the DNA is TGTGCTAGTGGTTTGAATCGGGGTATCGATGAGCAGTTCTTC.

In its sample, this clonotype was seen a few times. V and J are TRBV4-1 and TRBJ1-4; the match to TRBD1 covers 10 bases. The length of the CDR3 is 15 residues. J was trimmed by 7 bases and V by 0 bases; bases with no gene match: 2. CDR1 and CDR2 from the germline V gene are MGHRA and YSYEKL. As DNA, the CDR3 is TGCGCCAGCAGCCAAGAGGGGACAGGGGCTGAAAAACTGTTTTTT. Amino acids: CASSQEGTGAEKLFF.

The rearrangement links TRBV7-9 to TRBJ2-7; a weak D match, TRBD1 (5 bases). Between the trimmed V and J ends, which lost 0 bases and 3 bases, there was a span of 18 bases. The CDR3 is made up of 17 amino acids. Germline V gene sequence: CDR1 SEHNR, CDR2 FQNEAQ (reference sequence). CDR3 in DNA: TGTGCCAGCAGCTTAGCAGCAGGGATCGGGTCCCTCTACGAGCAGTACTTC. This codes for CASSLAAGIGSLYEQYF.

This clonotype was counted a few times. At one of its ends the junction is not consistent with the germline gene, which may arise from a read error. CDR3 residues: CASSLGLF. In DNA form, the CDR3 reads TGTGCCAGCAGCTTAGGACTCTTC. The J gene is TRBJ2-1, the V gene TRBV7-9; no reliable D call. CDR1 is SEHNR and CDR2 is FQNEAQ in the germline V gene (reference sequence). CDR3 length: 8 residues.

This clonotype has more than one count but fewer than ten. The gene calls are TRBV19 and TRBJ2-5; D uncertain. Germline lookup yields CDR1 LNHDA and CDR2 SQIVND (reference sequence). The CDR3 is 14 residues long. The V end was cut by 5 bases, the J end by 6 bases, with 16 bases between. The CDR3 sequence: CASSPLGQGKTQYF. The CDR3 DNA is TGTGCCAGTAGTCCTCTGGGTCAAGGAAAGACCCAGTACTTC.